This record concerns one T cell receptor beta chain sequence. Its antigen is undetermined. Germline is not matched at one junction end, which may reflect a read error. Assay: immunoSEQ multiplex PCR; the TCRdb copy retains only in-frame clones and omits some. The repertoire has 80,000 to 95,000 clones, about four fifths of them found once; the top ten carry 4.8%. From germline, CDR1 is SGHAT and CDR2 FQDESV (reference sequence). The CDR3 runs to 15 residues. The data belong to a study of cytotoxic CD8 clonotypes in ibrutinib-treated CLL. Study-level background: Responses: some 25 partial, 2 complete; after median approximately 68 months, roughly 14 stayed remitted, around twelve progressed.

Findings of the study overall: Baseline-level clonality went beyond age-matched healthy donors and moved in step with circulating CD8+ T-cell counts.

This chain connects TRBV11-1 to TRBJ2-1; TRBD2 matches 14 bases. The TCR sequence derives from a human donor with chronic lymphocytic leukemia. Specimen: PBMCs, collected after 12 months of ibrutinib treatment. Here the CDR3 reads CASSLGTSGGIEAVF. The CDR3 DNA sequence: TGTGCCAGCAGCTTAGGGACTAGCGGGGGGATAGAGGCGGTCTTC.